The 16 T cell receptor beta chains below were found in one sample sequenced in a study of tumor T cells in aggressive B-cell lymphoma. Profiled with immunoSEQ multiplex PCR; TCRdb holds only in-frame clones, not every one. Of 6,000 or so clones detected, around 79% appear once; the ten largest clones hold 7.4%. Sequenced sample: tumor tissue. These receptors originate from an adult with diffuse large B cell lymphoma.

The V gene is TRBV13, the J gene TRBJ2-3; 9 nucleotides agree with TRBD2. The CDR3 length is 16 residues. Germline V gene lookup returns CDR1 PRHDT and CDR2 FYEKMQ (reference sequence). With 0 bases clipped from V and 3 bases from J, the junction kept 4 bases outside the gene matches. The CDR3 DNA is TGTGCCAGCAGCTTAGGGCTAGCGGGAAGGACAGATACGCAGTATTTT. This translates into CASSLGLAGRTDTQYF.

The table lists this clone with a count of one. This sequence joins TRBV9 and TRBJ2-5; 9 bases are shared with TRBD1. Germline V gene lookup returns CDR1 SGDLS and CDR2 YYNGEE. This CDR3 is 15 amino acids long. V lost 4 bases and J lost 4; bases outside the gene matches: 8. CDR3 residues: CASSTRTGVGETQYF. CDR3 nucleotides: TGTGCCAGCAGCACCCGGACAGGGGTCGGAGAGACCCAGTACTTC.

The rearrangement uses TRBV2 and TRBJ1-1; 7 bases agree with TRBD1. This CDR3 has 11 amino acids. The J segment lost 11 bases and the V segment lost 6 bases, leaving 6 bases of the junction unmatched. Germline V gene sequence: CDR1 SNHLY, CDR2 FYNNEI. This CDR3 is CASRTGWGAFF. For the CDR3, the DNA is TGTGCCAGCAGGACAGGGTGGGGGGCTTTCTTT.

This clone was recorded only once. CDR3 sequence (DNA): TGCGCCAGCACCTATCCGGACAAAATCGAGCAGTACTTC. This gives the protein CASTYPDKIEQYF. The rearrangement links TRBV23-1 to TRBJ2-7, with a weak D call TRBD1 (5 bases). TRBV23-1 is reported as an ORF; its role is uncertain. V dropped 7 bases and J dropped 6 bases, with 16 bases sitting between them. The length of the CDR3 is 13 residues.

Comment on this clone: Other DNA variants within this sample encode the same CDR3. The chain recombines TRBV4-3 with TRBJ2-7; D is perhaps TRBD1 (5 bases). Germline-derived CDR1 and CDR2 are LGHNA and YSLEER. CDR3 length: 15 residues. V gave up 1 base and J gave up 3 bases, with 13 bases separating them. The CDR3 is CASSQAQAGYYEQYF. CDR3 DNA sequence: TGCGCCAGCAGCCAAGCGCAGGCAGGGTACTACGAGCAGTACTTC.

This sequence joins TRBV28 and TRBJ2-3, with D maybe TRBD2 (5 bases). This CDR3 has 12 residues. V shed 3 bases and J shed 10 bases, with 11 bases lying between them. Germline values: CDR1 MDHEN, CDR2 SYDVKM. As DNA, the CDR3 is TGTGCCAGCAGTTTGAAGTGGGGAGCGCAGTATTTT. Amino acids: CASSLKWGAQYF.

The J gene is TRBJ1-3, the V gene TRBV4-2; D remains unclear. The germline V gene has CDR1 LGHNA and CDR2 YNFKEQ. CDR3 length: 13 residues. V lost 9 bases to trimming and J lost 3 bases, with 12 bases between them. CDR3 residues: CASASAGGNTIYF. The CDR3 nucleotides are TGTGCCAGTGCTTCAGCAGGTGGAAACACCATATATTTT.

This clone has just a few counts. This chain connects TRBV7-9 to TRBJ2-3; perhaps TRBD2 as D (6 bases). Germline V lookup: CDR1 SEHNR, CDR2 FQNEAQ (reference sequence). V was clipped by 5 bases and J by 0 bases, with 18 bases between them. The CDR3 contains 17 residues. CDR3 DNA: TGTGCCAGCAGCCCCTTCGGAGTAGCGGCTAGCACAGATACGCAGTATTTT. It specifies CASSPFGVAASTDTQYF.

Written as DNA, the CDR3 is TGTGCCATCAGGGGGACAGTCAATGAGCAGTTCTTC. Residues: CAIRGTVNEQFF. The chain links TRBV10-3 to TRBJ2-1; TRBD1 agrees at 7 bases. This CDR3 contains 12 residues. Germline V gives CDR1 ENHRY, CDR2 SYGVKD. V gave up 6 bases and J gave up 6 bases; unmatched junction bases: 2.

The chain's CDR3 is CASSYISNTEAFF. DNA of the CDR3: TGTGCCAGCAGTTACATATCGAACACTGAAGCTTTCTTT. The rearrangement uses TRBV6-5 and TRBJ1-1; D is unclear. V was pared by 2 bases and J by 1 base, with 5 bases between. Germline CDR1 MNHEY, CDR2 SVGAGI. This CDR3 is 13 amino acids long.

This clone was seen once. The CDR3 protein is CASSPGQTEKLFF. The CDR3 region has the DNA TGTGCCAGCAGCCCAGGACAAACGGAAAAACTGTTTTTT. The gene calls are TRBV7-9 and TRBJ1-4; D might be TRBD1 (5 bases). Germline CDR1 SEHNR, CDR2 FQNEAQ (reference sequence). Trimming removed 5 bases from V and 8 bases from J, with 12 bases in between. The CDR3 consists of 13 residues.

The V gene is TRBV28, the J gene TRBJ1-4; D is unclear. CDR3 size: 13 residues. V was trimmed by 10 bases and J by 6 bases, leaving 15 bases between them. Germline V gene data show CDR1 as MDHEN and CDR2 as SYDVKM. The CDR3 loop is CAILRPYDEKLFF. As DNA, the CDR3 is TGTGCCATCCTACGCCCCTACGATGAAAAACTGTTTTTT.

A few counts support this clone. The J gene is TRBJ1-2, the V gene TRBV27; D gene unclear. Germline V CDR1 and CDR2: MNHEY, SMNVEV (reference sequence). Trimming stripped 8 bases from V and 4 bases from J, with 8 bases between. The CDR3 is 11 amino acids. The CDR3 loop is CASSSGYGYTF. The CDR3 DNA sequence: TGTGCCAGCTCCTCGGGCTATGGCTACACCTTC.

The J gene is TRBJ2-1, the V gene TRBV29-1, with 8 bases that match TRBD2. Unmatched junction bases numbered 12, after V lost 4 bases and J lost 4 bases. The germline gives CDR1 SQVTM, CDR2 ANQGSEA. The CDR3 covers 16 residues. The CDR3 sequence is CSVVGSGNLNYNEQFF. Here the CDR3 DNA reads TGCAGCGTTGTTGGTAGCGGGAATTTGAATTACAATGAGCAGTTCTTC.

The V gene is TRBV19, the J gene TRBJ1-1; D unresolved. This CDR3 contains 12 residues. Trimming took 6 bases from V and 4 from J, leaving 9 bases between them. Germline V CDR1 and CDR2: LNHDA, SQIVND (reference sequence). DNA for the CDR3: TGTGCCAGTAGCTGGAGAGGCACTGAAGCTTTCTTT. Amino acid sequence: CASSWRGTEAFF.

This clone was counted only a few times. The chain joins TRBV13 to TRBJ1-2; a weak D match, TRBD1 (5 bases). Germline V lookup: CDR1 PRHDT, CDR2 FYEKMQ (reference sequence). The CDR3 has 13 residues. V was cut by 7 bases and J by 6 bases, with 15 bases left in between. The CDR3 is CASTPWGGDGYTF. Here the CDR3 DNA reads TGTGCCAGCACCCCCTGGGGCGGCGATGGCTACACCTTC.